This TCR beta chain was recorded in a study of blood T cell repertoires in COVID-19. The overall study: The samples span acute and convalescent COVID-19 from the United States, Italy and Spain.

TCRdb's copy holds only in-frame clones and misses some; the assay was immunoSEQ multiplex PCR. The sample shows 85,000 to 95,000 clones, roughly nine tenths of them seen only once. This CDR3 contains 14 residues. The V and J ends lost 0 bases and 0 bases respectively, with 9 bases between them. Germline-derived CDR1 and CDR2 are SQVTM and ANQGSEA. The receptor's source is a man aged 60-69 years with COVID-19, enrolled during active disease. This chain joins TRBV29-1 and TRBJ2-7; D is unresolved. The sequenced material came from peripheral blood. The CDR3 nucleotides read TGCAGCGTTGAAGATCCCCCAGGCTCCTACGAGCAGTACTTC. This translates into CSVEDPPGSYEQYF.